The clone carrying this TCR beta chain showed up many times. The V end lost 2 bases, the J end lost 6 bases, and 19 bases lay between the germline ends. CDR1 and CDR2 (germline): SGHVS, FQNEAQ. This CDR3 comprises 16 residues. TCRdb fed the 5' RACE reads into MiXCR, producing one record per CDR3 protein. This repertoire shows about 310,000 distinct CDR3 sequences, around 4% found once; its top ten account for roughly a quarter. These data belong to a study of T cells after yellow fever vaccination. The sequence was collected from a man between 18 and 29 years old who received the YFV17D yellow fever vaccine. Sample: PBMCs, taken on the day of the yellow fever booster vaccination. The gene calls are TRBV7-8 and TRBJ1-1, with D uncertain. In nucleotides, the CDR3 is TGTGCCAGCAGCTTACGTGTTTCAATGAAGACCTCTGAAGCTTTCTTT. It translates to CASSLRVSMKTSEAFF.